What follows are 12 T cell receptor beta chains derived from one specimen sequenced in a study of HIV-infected children after antiretroviral therapy interruption (dated by TCRdb to the late 2010s). The sample's treatment or condition label, in plain terms: PENTA 11 planned treatment interruption arm or continuous ART arm. The library was obtained by 3' RACE. Sequenced on an Illumina MiSeq. TCR libraries were constructed from RNA with a 3' RACE protocol that used unique molecular identifiers to correct for PCR amplification bias. TCRdb reprocessing: public reads trimmed at Q25 with fastp, clones called with MiXCR, in-frame beta chains kept. Entries that share a CDR3 protein sequence are merged under the most common genes and DNA. The sample yields more than 40,000 distinct CDR3 sequences; 4.3% were counted once. 0.6% to 0.85% of the sample goes to the ten largest clones. The specimen was CD45RA+ CD4+ T cells from PBMCs, pooled from several time points, collected from a donor given antiretroviral therapy, either interrupted or continuous. The sample's cell subset or site, from its label and the paper: naive CD4+ CD45RA+ CD45RO- T cells. These receptors came from a pool of human donors with HIV.

This clonotype was seen repeatedly, ten times or more. The rearrangement links TRBV7-9 to TRBJ1-1; 9 bases match TRBD1. Germline trimming cut 2 bases from V and 3 bases from J; bases unmatched to any gene: 4. This CDR3 has 15 residues. Per germline, CDR1 SEHNR and CDR2 FQNEAQ (reference sequence). The CDR3 DNA reads as TGTGCCAGCAGCTTAATGGGACAGGGTGACACTGAAGCTTTCTTT. Translation: CASSLMGQGDTEAFF.

This clonotype has ten or more counts. The V and J genes are TRBV6-5 and TRBJ2-7; tentatively, D is TRBD1 (6 bases). Looked up from germline, CDR1 is MNHEY and CDR2 is SVGAGI. The CDR3 contains 15 residues. V lost 4 bases and J 2 bases, leaving 15 bases between the germline ends. This chain's CDR3 is CASSSDSDRTYEQYF. DNA for the CDR3: TGTGCCAGCAGTTCCGATTCTGACAGGACCTACGAGCAGTACTTC.

This clonotype was observed a few times. This chain links TRBV20-1 with TRBJ2-3; D gene uncertain. The CDR3 sequence is 13 residues long. Trimming removed 5 bases at V and 1 base at J, with 10 bases between. Germline V gene sequence: CDR1 DFQATT, CDR2 SNEGSKA (reference sequence). CDR3 DNA: TGCAGTGCTTCCACGGGTGGCACAGATACGCAGTATTTT. Its translation: CSASTGGTDTQYF.

This clonotype showed up many times. The gene calls are TRBV7-9 and TRBJ1-2, with D possibly being TRBD1 (5 bases). Deletions cut 5 bases from V and 6 bases from J, with 19 bases between. CDR3 size: 15 residues. In germline, CDR1 is SEHNR, CDR2 FQNEAQ (reference sequence). CDR3 sequence reads: CASSGRDALLDGYTF. Written as DNA, the CDR3 is TGTGCCAGCAGCGGCCGGGACGCCCTGCTCGATGGCTACACCTTC.

This clonotype came up many times. The chain carries TRBV2 and TRBJ1-1; 7 bases line up with TRBD1. The CDR3 covers 17 residues. Germline CDR1 and CDR2: SNHLY and FYNNEI. V lost 4 bases to trimming and J lost 1 base; unmatched junction nucleotides: 12. CDR3 residues: CASSASPSGGWNTEAFF. Written as DNA, the CDR3 is TGTGCCAGCAGTGCCTCCCCTTCAGGGGGATGGAACACTGAAGCTTTCTTT.

This clonotype was seen many times. CDR3: CASSEGSLNRGTNTEAFF. DNA of the CDR3: TGCGCCAGCAGTGAGGGGTCCCTAAACAGGGGGACGAACACTGAAGCTTTCTTT. This sequence joins TRBV10-1 and TRBJ1-1; 8 nucleotides align to TRBD1. Germline lookup yields CDR1 WNHNN and CDR2 SYGVQD (reference sequence). The CDR3 totals 18 residues. J lost 1 base, V lost 2 bases, and 12 bases had no gene match.

This clonotype was recorded at least ten times. The chain links TRBV10-3 to TRBJ1-1, with no clear D. The length of the CDR3 is 14 residues. From germline, CDR1 is ENHRY and CDR2 SYGVKD. V shed 0 bases and J shed 2 bases, with 7 bases lying between them. The CDR3 DNA follows: TGTGCCATCAGTGAGTCGACGGGTAACACTGAAGCTTTCTTT. Its protein product is CAISESTGNTEAFF.

This clonotype appeared many times. The J gene is TRBJ2-7, the V gene TRBV12-5; the D gene is possibly TRBD2 (6 bases). Germline values: CDR1 LGHNT, CDR2 FRNRAP. The CDR3 has 17 residues. Trimming cost V 2 bases and J 5 bases, with 22 bases left between them. CDR3 DNA sequence: TGTGCTAGTGGTTTGAGGACCACGGGACTTTCACACCACGAGCAGTACTTC. It codes for CASGLRTTGLSHHEQYF.

In this sample, this clonotype turned up many times. The rearrangement links TRBV2 to TRBJ2-5; either TRBD1 or TRBD2 may fit D (5 bases each). V was shortened by 2 bases and J by 4 bases, with 11 bases between the two germline ends. The length of the CDR3 is 14 residues. From germline, CDR1 is SNHLY and CDR2 FYNNEI. The CDR3 region has the DNA TGTGCCAGCAGTGAATCGGGGCCACGAGAGACCCAGTACTTC. As protein: CASSESGPRETQYF.

This clonotype was recorded at least ten times. J is TRBJ1-5 and V is TRBV20-1; the D is unclear. The CDR3 is made up of 13 amino acids. Germline-derived CDR1 and CDR2 are DFQATT and SNEGSKA (reference sequence). Trimming took 0 bases from V and 5 from J, leaving 8 bases between them. CDR3 in amino acids: CSARDLPYQPQHF. CDR3 DNA sequence: TGCAGTGCTAGAGATCTGCCCTATCAGCCCCAGCATTTT.

This clonotype was detected ten times or more. The rearrangement links TRBV20-1 to TRBJ2-3, with 12 bases lining up with TRBD1. The CDR3 has 13 amino acids. V trimming: 6 bases; J trimming: 6 bases; junction bases outside the gene matches: 4. Looked up from germline, CDR1 is DFQATT and CDR2 is SNEGSKA (reference sequence). CDR3 sequence reads: CSAGDRGPDTQYF. The CDR3 DNA reads as TGCAGTGCAGGGGACAGGGGGCCGGATACGCAGTATTTT.

This clonotype was recorded many times. The genes are TRBV2 and TRBJ2-1, with 9 bases fitting TRBD2. The CDR3 runs 14 residues. The V and J ends lost 5 bases and 7 bases, in that order; junction bases with no gene match: 6. CDR1 and CDR2 from the germline V gene are SNHLY and FYNNEI. The CDR3 bases are TGTGCCAGCAGTCCCGGACTAGCGATGAATGAGCAGTTCTTC. The encoded protein is CASSPGLAMNEQFF.